Sequencing of this T cell receptor (beta chain) was carried out in a study of blood T cell repertoires in COVID-19. Study-wide background: Italy, Spain and the United States were the sources of the convalescent and acute COVID-19 samples. PBMCs, B-cell-depleted T cells, or T cells were the source of the cDNA or gDNA that made up the material.

How the authors handled the data: Amplifying reference gene primers gave estimates of nucleated cell counts. Here immunoSEQ multiplex PCR was the method, and the copy in TCRdb shows in-frame clones only, minus some. Clone size and the V and J calls come from that table; the DNA yielded D and trimming. Of 35,000 to 55,000 clones listed, 90% were seen once; the top ten hold around 5%. There are 13 residues in the CDR3. V lost 4 bases and J 4 bases, leaving 8 bases between the germline ends. CDR1 is MRHNA and CDR2 is SNTAGT in the germline V gene. The sample comprised peripheral blood. The TCR was taken from a human donor in a cohort sampled during active COVID-19. This chain uses TRBV6-4 with TRBJ1-5; D not resolved. As DNA, the CDR3 is TGTGCCAGCAGTGCAGAGGAAAATCAGCCCCAGCATTTT. Amino acids: CASSAEENQPQHF.